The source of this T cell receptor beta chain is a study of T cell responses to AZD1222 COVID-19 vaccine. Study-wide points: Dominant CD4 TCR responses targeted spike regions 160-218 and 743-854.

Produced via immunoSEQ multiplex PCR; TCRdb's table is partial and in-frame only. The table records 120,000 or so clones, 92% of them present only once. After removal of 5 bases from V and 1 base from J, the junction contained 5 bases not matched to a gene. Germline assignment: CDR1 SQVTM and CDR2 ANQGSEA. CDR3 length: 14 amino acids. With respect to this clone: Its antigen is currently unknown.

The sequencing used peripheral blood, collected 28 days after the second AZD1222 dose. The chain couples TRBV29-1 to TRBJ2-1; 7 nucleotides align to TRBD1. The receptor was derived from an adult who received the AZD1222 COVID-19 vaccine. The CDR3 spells CSVKPGQSYNEQFF. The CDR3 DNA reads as TGCAGCGTTAAGCCGGGACAGTCCTACAATGAGCAGTTCTTC.